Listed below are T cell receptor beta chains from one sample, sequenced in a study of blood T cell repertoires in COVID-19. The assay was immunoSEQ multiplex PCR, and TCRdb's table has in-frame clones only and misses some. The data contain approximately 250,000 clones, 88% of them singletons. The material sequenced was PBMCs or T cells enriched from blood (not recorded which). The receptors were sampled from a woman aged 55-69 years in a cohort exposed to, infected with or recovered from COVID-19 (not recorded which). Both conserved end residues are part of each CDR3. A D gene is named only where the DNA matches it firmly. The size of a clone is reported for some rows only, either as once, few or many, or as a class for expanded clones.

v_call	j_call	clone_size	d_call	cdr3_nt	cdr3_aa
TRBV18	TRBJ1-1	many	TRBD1	TGTGCCAGCTCACTAGGACAGGAGTCGGCTTTCTTT	CASSLGQESAFF
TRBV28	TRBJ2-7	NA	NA	TGTGCCAGCAGTTTATCCCCGGGGGTTCAGTACTTC	CASSLSPGVQYF
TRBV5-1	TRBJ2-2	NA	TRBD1	TGCGCCAGCAGCTCTACAGGGGATACCGGGGAGCTGTTTTTT	CASSSTGDTGELFF
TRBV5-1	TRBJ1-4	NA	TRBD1	TGCGCCAGCAGGGGGACAGTGGAAGAAAAACTGTTTTTT	CASRGTVEEKLFF
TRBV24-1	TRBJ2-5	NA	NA	TGTGCCACCAGTGATTGGACAGTCCAAGAGACCCAGTACTTC	CATSDWTVQETQYF
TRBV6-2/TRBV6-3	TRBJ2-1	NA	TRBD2	TGTGCCAGCAGTTACGCGGGAGGGTCAGGCAATGAGCAGTTCTTC	CASSYAGGSGNEQFF
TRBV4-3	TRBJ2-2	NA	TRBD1	TGCGCCAGCAGCCAAGGAAGCGTCCAGGGGGCGGAAAAGGGCGGGGAGCTGTTTTTT	CASSQGSVQGAEKGGELFF
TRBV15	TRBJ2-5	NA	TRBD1	TGTGCCACCAGCACGGGGACAGGGTCAATCGAGACCCAGTACTTC	CATSTGTGSIETQYF
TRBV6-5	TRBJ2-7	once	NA	TGTGCCAGCAGTTACGGACTATCCTACGAGCAGTACTTC	CASSYGLSYEQYF
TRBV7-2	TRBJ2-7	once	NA	TGTGCCAGCAGCCCTCCCCGGGTCCTAGCCTACGAGCAGTACTTC	CASSPPRVLAYEQYF
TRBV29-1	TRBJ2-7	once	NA	TGCAGCGTGACCCTTTCTAGCAGCTCCTACGAGCAGTACTTC	CSVTLSSSSYEQYF
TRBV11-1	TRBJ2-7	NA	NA	TGTGCCAGCAGCTTACATCAGTCCCCCTACGAGCAGTACTTC	CASSLHQSPYEQYF
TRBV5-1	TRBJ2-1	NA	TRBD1	TGCGCCAGCAGCGGAGGGACAGGGAGTCCCTACAATGAGCAGTTCTTC	CASSGGTGSPYNEQFF
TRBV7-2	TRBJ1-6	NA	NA	TGTGCCAGCAGCTTAGCTTCGGGTTACGGTAATTCACCCCTCCACTTT	CASSLASGYGNSPLHF
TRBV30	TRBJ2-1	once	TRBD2	TGTGCCTGGAGCGCTACTAGCGAGAGCTCCTACAATGAGCAGTTCTTC	CAWSATSESSYNEQFF
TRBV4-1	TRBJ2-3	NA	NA	TGCGCCAGCAGCCAAGCGATTTCGGGGTATGGAACAGATACGCAGTATTTT	CASSQAISGYGTDTQYF
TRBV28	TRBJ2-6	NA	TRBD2	TGTGCCAGCAGACCACCCGGGGGGAGAACCAACGTCCTGACTTTC	CASRPPGGRTNVLTF
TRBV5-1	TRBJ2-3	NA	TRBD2	TGCGCCAGCAGCCCTGAGCGGGGAAGCGGAGATACGCAGTATTTT	CASSPERGSGDTQYF
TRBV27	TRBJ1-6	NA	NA	TGTGCCAGCAGTTCTCCCGGGTCCTTTAATTCACCCCTCCACTTT	CASSSPGSFNSPLHF
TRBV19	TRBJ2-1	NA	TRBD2	TGTGCCAGTAGTAGGGGGGATCTAGCGGGGTCTAGGAATGAGCAGTTCTTC	CASSRGDLAGSRNEQFF
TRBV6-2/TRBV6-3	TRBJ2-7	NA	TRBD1	TGTGCCAGCAGTTACCCTTTGAGAGGACAGGTTCTCTCCTACGAGCAGTACTTC	CASSYPLRGQVLSYEQYF
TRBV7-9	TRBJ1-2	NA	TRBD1	TGTGCCAGCAGCTTAGTGACAGGGGCTGGCTACACCTTC	CASSLVTGAGYTF
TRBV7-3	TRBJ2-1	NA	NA	TGTGCCAGCAGCCAGGGTCCGGGCGGTAACTACAATGAGCAGTTCTTC	CASSQGPGGNYNEQFF
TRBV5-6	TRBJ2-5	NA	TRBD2	TGTGCCAGCAGCCTGGGGGGACTAGTAGAGACCCAGTACTTC	CASSLGGLVETQYF
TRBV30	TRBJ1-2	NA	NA	TGTGCCTGGAGAGGGCAGGGGTTGCGGGGCTACACCTTC	CAWRGQGLRGYTF
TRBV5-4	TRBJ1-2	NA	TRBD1	TGTGCCAGCAGCTCAAGGGCAGGGGGTGACTATGGCTACACCTTC	CASSSRAGGDYGYTF
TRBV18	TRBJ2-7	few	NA	TGTGCCAGCTCAGAACAGATCCCCGAGCAGTACTTC	CASSEQIPEQYF
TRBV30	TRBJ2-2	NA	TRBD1	TGTGCCTGGGGCGGGACAGGGGATGCCGGGGAGCTGTTTTTT	CAWGGTGDAGELFF
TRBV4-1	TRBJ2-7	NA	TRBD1	TGCGCCAGCAGCCAAGCCCGTGTGGGACAGGGGTACGAGCAGTACTTC	CASSQARVGQGYEQYF
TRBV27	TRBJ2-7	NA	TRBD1	TGTGCCAGCAGTTCTCCGGGACAGGGCATCCACGAGCAGTACTTC	CASSSPGQGIHEQYF
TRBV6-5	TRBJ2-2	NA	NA	TGTGCCAGCAGGAAGGACAGTGGCGGGGAGCTGTTTTTT	CASRKDSGGELFF
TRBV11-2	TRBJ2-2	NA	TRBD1	TGTGCCAGCAGCCAAGGGGGCGCGGTCGGGGAGCTGTTTTTT	CASSQGGAVGELFF
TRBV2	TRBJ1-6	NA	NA	TGTGCCAGCAGTGTCGGGGGGGGTAATTCACCCCTCCACTTT	CASSVGGGNSPLHF
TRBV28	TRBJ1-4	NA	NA	TGTGCCAGCGGGGCGACAGGTGAAAAACTGTTTTTT	CASGATGEKLFF
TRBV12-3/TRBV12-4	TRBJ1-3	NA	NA	TGTGCCAGCAGTTTAGAAGGGGTCCGCACCATATATTTT	CASSLEGVRTIYF
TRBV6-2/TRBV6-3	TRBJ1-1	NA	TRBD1	TGTGCCAGCAGTTTTAGGACCCGACAGGGGGCGCGGAGCACTGAAGCTTTCTTT	CASSFRTRQGARSTEAFF
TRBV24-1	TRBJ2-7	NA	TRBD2	TGTGCCACCAGTGACCCTAGACTAGCGGGATCCTACGAGCAGTACTTC	CATSDPRLAGSYEQYF
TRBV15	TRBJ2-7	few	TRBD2	TGTGCCACCAGCAGAGATGGGGAGGGTATGAGCTCCTACGAGCAGTACTTC	CATSRDGEGMSSYEQYF
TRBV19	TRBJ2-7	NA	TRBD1	TGTGCCAGTAGTATCGACAGGGATAAGAACGAGCAGTACTTC	CASSIDRDKNEQYF
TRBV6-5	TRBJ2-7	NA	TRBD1	TGTGCCAGCAGTTTAGGGACAGCAAACTACGAGCAGTACTTC	CASSLGTANYEQYF
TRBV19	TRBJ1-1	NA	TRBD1	TGTGCCAGTAGCACAGGGGGGTTGGGGAACACTGAAGCTTTCTTT	CASSTGGLGNTEAFF
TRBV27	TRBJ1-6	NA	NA	TGTGCCAGCAGTTCACCTAATCAACAGGGTTTGAATTCACCCCTCCACTTT	CASSSPNQQGLNSPLHF
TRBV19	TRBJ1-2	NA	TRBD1	TGTGCCAGTACCCGCGACAGGGACACCTATGGCTACACCTTC	CASTRDRDTYGYTF
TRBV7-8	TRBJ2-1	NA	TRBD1	TGTGCCAGCACAGGGGGTGAGCGGAGCTACAATGAGCAGTTCTTC	CASTGGERSYNEQFF
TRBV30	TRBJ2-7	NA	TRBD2	TGTGCCTGGAGGCGGGCTAGCGGGAGGGTCGAGCAGTACTTC	CAWRRASGRVEQYF
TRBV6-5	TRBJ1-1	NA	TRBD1	TGTGCCAGCAGTTACTCGTTGACAGGGAGGACTGAAGCTTTCTTT	CASSYSLTGRTEAFF
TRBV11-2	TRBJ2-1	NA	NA	TGTGCCAGCAGCCATTGGAGAGGGAGCTCCTACAATGAGCAGTTCTTC	CASSHWRGSSYNEQFF
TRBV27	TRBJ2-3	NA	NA	TGTGCCAGCAGTTTAAGGCCCCCAGCCGCCGGGGGCACAGATACGCAGTATTTT	CASSLRPPAAGGTDTQYF
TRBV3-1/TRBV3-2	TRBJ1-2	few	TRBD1	TGTGCCAGCAGCCAGCCCATCAGGGGGCCCCTATCCCCCAACTATGGCTACACCTTC	CASSQPIRGPLSPNYGYTF
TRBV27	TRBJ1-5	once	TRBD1	TGTGCCAGCAGACGAGGACAGGGCGTCAGCCAGCCCCAGCATTTT	CASRRGQGVSQPQHF
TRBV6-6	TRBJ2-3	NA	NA	TGTGCCAGCAGTTACCCCGGAGATACGCAGTATTTT	CASSYPGDTQYF
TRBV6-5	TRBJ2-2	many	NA	TGTGCCAGCAGATACGACAGGAACACCGGGGAGCTGTTTTTT	CASRYDRNTGELFF
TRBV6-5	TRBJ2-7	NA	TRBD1	TGTGCCAGCGTCCCCCGGGACAGGGTATACGAGCAGTACTTC	CASVPRDRVYEQYF